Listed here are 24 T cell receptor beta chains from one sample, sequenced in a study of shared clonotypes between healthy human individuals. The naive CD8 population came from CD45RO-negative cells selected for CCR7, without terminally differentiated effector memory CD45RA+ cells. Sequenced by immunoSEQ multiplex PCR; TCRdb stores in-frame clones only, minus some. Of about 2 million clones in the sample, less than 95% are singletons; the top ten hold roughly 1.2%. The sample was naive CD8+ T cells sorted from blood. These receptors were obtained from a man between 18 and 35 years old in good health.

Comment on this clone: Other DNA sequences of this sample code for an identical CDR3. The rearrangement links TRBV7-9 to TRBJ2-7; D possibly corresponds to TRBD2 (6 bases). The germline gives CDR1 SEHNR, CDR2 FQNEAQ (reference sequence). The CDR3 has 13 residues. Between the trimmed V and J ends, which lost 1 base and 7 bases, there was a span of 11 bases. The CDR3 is CASSLELEGEQYF. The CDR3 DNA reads TGTGCCAGCAGCTTAGAATTGGAGGGGGAGCAGTACTTC.

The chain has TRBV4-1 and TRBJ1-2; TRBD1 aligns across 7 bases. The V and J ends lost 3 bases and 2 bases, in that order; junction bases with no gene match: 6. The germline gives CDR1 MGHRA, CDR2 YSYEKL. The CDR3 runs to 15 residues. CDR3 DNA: TGCGCCAGCAGCCATCGGGACAGCGCGAACTATGGCTACACCTTC. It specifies CASSHRDSANYGYTF.

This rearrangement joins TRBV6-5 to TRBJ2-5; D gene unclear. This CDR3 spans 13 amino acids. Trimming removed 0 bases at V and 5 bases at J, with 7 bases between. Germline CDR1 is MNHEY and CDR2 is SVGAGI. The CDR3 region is CASSYSDGETQYF. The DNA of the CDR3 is TGTGCCAGCAGTTACTCGGATGGGGAGACCCAGTACTTC.

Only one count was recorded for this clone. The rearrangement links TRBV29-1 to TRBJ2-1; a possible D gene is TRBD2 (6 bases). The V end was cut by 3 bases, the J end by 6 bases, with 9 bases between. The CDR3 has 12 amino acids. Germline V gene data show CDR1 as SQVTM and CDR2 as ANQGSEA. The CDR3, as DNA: TGCAGCGTTGATCTAGCGAGCAATGAGCAGTTCTTC. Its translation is CSVDLASNEQFF.

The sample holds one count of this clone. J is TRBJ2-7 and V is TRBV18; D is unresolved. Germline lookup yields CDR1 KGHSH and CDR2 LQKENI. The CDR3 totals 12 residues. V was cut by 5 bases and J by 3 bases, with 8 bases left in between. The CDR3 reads CASSEGNYEQYF. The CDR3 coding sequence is TGTGCCAGCTCAGAAGGGAACTACGAGCAGTACTTC.

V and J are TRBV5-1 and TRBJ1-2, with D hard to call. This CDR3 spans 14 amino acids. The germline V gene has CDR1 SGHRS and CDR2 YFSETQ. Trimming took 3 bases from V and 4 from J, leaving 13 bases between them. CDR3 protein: CASSSPAGSYGYTF. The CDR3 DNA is TGCGCCAGCAGCTCCCCGGCAGGCAGCTATGGCTACACCTTC.

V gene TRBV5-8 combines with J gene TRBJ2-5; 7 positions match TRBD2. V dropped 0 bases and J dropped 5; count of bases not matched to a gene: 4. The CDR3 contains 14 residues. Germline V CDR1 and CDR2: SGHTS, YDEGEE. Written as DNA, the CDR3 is TGTGCCAGCAGCTTGGGGGACTATGGGGAGACCCAGTACTTC. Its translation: CASSLGDYGETQYF.

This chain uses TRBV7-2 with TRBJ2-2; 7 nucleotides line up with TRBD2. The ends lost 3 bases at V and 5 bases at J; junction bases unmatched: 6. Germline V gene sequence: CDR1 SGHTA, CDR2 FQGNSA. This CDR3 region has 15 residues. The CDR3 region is CASSFTTGGTGELFF. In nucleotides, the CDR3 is TGTGCCAGCAGCTTTACGACGGGAGGTACCGGGGAGCTGTTTTTT.

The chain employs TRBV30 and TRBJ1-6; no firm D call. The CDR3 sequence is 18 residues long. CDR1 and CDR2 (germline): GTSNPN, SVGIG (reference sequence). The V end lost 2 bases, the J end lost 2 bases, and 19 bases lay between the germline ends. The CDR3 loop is CAWSTPGQKGPYNSPLHF. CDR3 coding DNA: TGTGCCTGGAGTACCCCCGGGCAGAAGGGCCCCTATAATTCACCCCTCCACTTT.

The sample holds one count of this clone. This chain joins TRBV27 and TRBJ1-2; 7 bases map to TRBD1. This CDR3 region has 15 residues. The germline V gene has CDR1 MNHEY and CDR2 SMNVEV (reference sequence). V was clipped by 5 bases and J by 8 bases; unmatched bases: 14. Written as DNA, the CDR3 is TGTGCCAGCAGTGTCCTCCCCCCAGGAGGGGGCGGCTACACCTTC. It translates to CASSVLPPGGGGYTF.

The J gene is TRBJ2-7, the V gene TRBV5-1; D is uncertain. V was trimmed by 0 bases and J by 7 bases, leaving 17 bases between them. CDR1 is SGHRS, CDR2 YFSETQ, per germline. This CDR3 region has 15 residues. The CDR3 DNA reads TGCGCCAGCAGCTTGGTTGGGGTCCCTTACGGGGAGCAGTACTTC. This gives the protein CASSLVGVPYGEQYF.

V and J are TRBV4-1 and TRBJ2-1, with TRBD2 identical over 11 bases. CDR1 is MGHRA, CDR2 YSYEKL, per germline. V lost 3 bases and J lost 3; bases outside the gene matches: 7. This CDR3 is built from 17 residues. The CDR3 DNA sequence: TGCGCCAGCAGCCATGCGCCTCTAGCGGGAGGCTACAATGAGCAGTTCTTC. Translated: CASSHAPLAGGYNEQFF.

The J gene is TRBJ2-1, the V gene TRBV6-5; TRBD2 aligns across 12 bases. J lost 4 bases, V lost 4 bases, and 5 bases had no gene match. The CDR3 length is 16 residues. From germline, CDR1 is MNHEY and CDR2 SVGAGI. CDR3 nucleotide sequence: TGTGCCAGCAGTTTTTGGACTAGCGGGGCGTACAATGAGCAGTTCTTC. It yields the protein CASSFWTSGAYNEQFF.

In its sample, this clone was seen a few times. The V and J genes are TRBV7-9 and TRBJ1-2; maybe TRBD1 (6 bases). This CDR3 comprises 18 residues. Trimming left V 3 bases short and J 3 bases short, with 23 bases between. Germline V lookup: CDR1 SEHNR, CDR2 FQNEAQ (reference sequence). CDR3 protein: CASSFPSEYRVEDYGYTF. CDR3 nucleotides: TGTGCCAGCAGCTTCCCGTCGGAGTACAGGGTGGAGGACTATGGCTACACCTTC.

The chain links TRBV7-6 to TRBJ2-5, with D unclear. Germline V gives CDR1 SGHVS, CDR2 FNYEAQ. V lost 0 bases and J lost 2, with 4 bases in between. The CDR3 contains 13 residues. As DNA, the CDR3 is TGTGCCAGCAGCTTAGCCACACAAGAGACCCAGTACTTC. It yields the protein CASSLATQETQYF.

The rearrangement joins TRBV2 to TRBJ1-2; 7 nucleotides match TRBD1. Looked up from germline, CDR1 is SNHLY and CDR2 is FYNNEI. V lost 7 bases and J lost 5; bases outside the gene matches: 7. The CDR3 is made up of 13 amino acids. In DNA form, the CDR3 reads TGTGCCAGCACGTCGACAGGGTCATATGGCTACACCTTC. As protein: CASTSTGSYGYTF.

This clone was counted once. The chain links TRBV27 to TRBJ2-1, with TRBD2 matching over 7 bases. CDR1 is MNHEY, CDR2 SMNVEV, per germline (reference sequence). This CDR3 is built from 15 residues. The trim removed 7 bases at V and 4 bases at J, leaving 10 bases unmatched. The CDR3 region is CASTQEAGEYNEQFF. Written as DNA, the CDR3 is TGTGCCAGCACCCAAGAGGCGGGAGAGTACAATGAGCAGTTCTTC.

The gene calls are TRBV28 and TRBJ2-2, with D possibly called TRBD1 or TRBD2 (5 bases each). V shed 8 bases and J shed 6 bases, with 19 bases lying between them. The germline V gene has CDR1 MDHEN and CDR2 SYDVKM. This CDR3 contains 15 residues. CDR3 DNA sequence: TGTGCCAGCTTAACTCCCGGGACCTGGCCCGGGGAGCTGTTTTTT. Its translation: CASLTPGTWPGELFF.

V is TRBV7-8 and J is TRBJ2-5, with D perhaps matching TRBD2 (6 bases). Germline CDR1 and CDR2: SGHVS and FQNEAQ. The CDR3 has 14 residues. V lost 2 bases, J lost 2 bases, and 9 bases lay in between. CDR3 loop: CASSLWGDQETQYF. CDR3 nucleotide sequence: TGTGCCAGCAGCTTATGGGGGGATCAAGAGACCCAGTACTTC.

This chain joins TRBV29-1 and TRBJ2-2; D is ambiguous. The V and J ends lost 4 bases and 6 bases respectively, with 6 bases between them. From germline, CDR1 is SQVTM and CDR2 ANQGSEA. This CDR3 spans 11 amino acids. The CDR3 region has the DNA TGCAGCGTTGCGATCGCCGGGGAGCTGTTTTTT. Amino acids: CSVAIAGELFF.

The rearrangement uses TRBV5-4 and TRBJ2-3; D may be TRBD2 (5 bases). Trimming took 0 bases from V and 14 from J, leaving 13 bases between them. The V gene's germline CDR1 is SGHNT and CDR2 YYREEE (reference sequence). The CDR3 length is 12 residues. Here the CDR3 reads CASSLGTQTPYF. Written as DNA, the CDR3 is TGTGCCAGCAGCTTGGGGACTCAGACCCCGTATTTT.

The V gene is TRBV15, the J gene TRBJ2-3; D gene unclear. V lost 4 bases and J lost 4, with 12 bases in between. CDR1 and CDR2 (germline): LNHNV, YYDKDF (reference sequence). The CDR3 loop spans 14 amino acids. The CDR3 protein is CATSTAETPDTQYF. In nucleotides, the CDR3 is TGTGCCACCAGCACGGCTGAGACCCCAGATACGCAGTATTTT.

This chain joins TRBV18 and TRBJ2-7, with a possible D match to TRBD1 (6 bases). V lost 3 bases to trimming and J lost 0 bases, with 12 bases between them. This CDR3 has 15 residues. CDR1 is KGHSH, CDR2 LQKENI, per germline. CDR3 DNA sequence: TGTGCCAGCTCACCTGCAGGGGCGAGCTCCTACGAGCAGTACTTC. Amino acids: CASSPAGASSYEQYF.

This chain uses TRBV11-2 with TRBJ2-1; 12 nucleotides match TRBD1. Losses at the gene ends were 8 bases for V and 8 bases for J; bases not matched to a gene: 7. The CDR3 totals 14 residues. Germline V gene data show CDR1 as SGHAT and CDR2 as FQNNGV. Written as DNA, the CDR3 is TGTGCCAGCCGTTCGGGACAGGGGGCGCATGAGCAGTTCTTC. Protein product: CASRSGQGAHEQFF.